Sequencing of this T cell receptor beta chain was carried out in a study of control samples from healthy donors and cancer patients. Only in-frame clones appear in the TCRdb table, and some are missing; sequencing was by immunoSEQ multiplex PCR. Of about 110,000 clones detected, around 87% appear once; the ten largest clones hold about 3.9%. The ends were cut back, 6 bases at V and 1 base at J, with 4 bases in the middle. Germline loops: CDR1 KGHSH, CDR2 LQKENI. This CDR3 comprises 12 residues. The TCR was taken from a woman aged 60 to 75 with lung cancer. What was sequenced was PBMCs. The chain joins TRBV18 to TRBJ1-5; D is ambiguous. The CDR3, as DNA: TGTGCCAGCTCGGGGAGCAATCAGCCCCAGCATTTT. It encodes CASSGSNQPQHF.